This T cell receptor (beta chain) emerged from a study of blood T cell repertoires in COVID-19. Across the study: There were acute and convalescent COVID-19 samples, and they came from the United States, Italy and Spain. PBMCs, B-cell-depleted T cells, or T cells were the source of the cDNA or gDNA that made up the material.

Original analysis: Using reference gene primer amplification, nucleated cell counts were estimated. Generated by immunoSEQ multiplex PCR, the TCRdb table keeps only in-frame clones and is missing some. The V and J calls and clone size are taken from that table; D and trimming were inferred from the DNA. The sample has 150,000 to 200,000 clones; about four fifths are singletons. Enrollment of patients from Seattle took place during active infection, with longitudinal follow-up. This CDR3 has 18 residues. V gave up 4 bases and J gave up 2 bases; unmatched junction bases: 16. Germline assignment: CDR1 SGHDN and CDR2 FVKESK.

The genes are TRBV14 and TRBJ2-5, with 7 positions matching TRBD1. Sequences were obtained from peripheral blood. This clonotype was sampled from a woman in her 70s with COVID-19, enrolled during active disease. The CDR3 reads CASSPPLRGGWEQETQYF. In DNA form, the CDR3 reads TGTGCCAGCAGCCCCCCCCTCAGAGGGGGCTGGGAACAAGAGACCCAGTACTTC.